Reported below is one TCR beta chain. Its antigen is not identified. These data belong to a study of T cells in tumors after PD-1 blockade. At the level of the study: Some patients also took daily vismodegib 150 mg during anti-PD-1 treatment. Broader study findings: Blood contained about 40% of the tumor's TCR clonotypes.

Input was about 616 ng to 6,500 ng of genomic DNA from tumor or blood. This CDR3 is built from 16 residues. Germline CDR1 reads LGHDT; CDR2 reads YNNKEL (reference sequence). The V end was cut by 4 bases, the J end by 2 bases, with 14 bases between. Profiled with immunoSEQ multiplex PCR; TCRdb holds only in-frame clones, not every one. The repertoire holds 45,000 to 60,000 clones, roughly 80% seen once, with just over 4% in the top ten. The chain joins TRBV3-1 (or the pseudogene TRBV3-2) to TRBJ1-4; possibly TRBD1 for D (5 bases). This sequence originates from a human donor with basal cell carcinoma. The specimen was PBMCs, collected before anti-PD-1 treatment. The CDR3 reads CASSRIPTATNEKLFF. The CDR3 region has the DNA TGTGCCAGCAGCCGGATCCCGACAGCGACTAATGAAAAACTGTTTTTT.